The rows below give T cell receptor beta chains drawn from one sample of a study of cytomegalovirus exposure and HLA in healthy donors. The repertoire was sequenced with immunoSEQ multiplex PCR; TCRdb's copy has only in-frame clones and lacks some. The sample lists about 210,000 clones; around 76% were seen once. The specimen was PBMCs. The receptors were gathered from a man between 35 and 55 years old in good health and CMV-seropositive. Both conserved end residues are part of each CDR3. A D gene is named only where the DNA matches it firmly. Only part of the rows carry a size: once, few, many, or a class if the clone is expanded.

V	size	D	J	DNA	CDR3
TRBV15	few	-	TRBJ2-3	TGTGCCACCAGCAGATCAGCGGCGACAGATACGCAGTATTTT	CATSRSAATDTQYF
TRBV9	-	-	TRBJ2-1	TGTGCCAGCAGTCATGGACAGGAGCAGTTCTTC	CASSHGQEQFF
TRBV9	-	TRBD1	TRBJ1-2	TGTGCCAGCAGCGTCCGGGACAGGTGCGGTTTTGGTGGCTACACCTTC	CASSVRDRCGFGGYTF
TRBV11-2	-	TRBD1	TRBJ1-1	TGTGCCAGCAGCTCGAATCCGGGACAGAGGGCGGGGAACACTGAAGCTTTCTTT	CASSSNPGQRAGNTEAFF
TRBV5-1	-	TRBD2	TRBJ2-7	TGCGCCAGCAGCCATGGGACTAGCGGGAATTACGAGCAGTACTTC	CASSHGTSGNYEQYF
TRBV7-3	-	-	TRBJ1-2	TGTGCCAGCAGCTTAACACGGGAAGGCTATGGCTACACCTTC	CASSLTREGYGYTF
TRBV7-3	-	-	TRBJ2-3	TGTGCCAGCAGCTACCGGGGTAGCACAGATACGCAGTATTTT	CASSYRGSTDTQYF
TRBV18	-	-	TRBJ1-3	TGTGCCAGCTCCCCTGACTGGAACTCTGGAAACACCATATATTTT	CASSPDWNSGNTIYF
TRBV5-1	-	TRBD1	TRBJ1-1	TGCGCCAGCAGTGGCAGATCAGGGGGAAACACTGAAGCTTTCTTT	CASSGRSGGNTEAFF
TRBV18	few	-	TRBJ1-1	TGTGCCAGCTCACAGGGACAGAACACTGAAGCTTTCTTT	CASSQGQNTEAFF
TRBV6-5	-	-	TRBJ1-2	TGTGCCAGCAGTTACTCGAGGGAATCCTATGGCTACACCTTC	CASSYSRESYGYTF
TRBV12-5	-	TRBD1	TRBJ1-2	TGTGCTAGTGGTTTGGGGGCGCTGGGACAGGGGAGGAGTGGCTACACCTTC	CASGLGALGQGRSGYTF
TRBV18	-	TRBD1	TRBJ1-5	TGTGCCAGCTCCATCACAGGGGATCAGCCCCAGCATTTT	CASSITGDQPQHF
TRBV5-1	-	TRBD1	TRBJ2-5	TGCGCCAGCAGCCTGGGACAGGGAGGCGAGACCCAGTACTTC	CASSLGQGGETQYF
TRBV6-5	once	-	TRBJ2-7	TGTGCCAGCAGTTGGGCACCCTCCTACGAGCAGTACTTC	CASSWAPSYEQYF
TRBV6-1	-	-	TRBJ1-5	TGTGCCAGCTCTTCGGACCAGGGGTACCAGCCCCAGCATTTT	CASSSDQGYQPQHF
TRBV6-1	few	-	TRBJ1-1	TGTGCCAGCAGGACGACAGGTCCCACTGAAGCTTTCTTT	CASRTTGPTEAFF
TRBV5-1	-	-	TRBJ2-1	TGCGCCAGCAGCTTGGATCCAGGGGCAGGATATGAGCAGTTCTTC	CASSLDPGAGYEQFF
TRBV10-1	-	-	TRBJ2-2	TGCGCCAGCAGTGCGGGTAGCGCCACCGGGGAGCTGTTTTTT	CASSAGSATGELFF
TRBV15	-	TRBD1	TRBJ2-7	TGTGCCACCAGCAGAACTCCTCCGGGACAGGGGAACGAGCAGTACTTC	CATSRTPPGQGNEQYF
TRBV28	-	-	TRBJ2-5	TGTGCCAGCAGTTCGAGGGACCAAGAGACCCAGTACTTC	CASSSRDQETQYF
TRBV9	-	-	TRBJ2-1	TGTGCCAGCAGCGTAGATGGAGAGATATATGAGCAGTTCTTC	CASSVDGEIYEQFF
TRBV30	few	-	TRBJ2-5	TGTGCCTGGAGTGTACGGGGACTGCAAGAGACCCAGTACTTC	CAWSVRGLQETQYF
TRBV6-5	-	TRBD1	TRBJ2-3	TGTGCCAGCAGCGCCTGGACAGGCAGCACAGATACGCAGTATTTT	CASSAWTGSTDTQYF
TRBV19	once	TRBD1	TRBJ2-3	TGTGCCAGTAGTACACGTAACAGGGGTTTCGGCACAGATACGCAGTATTTT	CASSTRNRGFGTDTQYF
TRBV19	-	TRBD2	TRBJ2-5	TGTGCCAGTAGTTCCGGAGCGGGAGTAGAGACCCAGTACTTC	CASSSGAGVETQYF
TRBV18	-	-	TRBJ1-4	TGTGCCAGCTCACCTCAGGGTCGGGCAGAAAAACTGTTTTTT	CASSPQGRAEKLFF
TRBV11-2	-	TRBD1	TRBJ1-1	TGTGCCAGCAGCCAGGGACAGGGGGGACTGAACACTGAAGCTTTCTTT	CASSQGQGGLNTEAFF
TRBV6-1	-	-	TRBJ2-1	TGTGCCAGCAGTATCTTACAGTACAATGAGCAGTTCTTC	CASSILQYNEQFF
TRBV18	-	-	TRBJ1-1	TGTGCCAGCTCACCACAGGAGGGACCGAACACTGAAGCTTTCTTT	CASSPQEGPNTEAFF
TRBV4-1	-	-	TRBJ2-7	TGCGCCAGCAGCCAAGTCCAGGGCGTCGGCTACGAGCAGTACTTC	CASSQVQGVGYEQYF
TRBV7-6	-	-	TRBJ1-2	TGTGCCAGCAGCTTAGCCAGGCATTATGGCTACACCTTC	CASSLARHYGYTF
TRBV6-1	-	TRBD1	TRBJ2-1	TGTGCCAGCAGGTGGGACAGGGATTACAATGAGCAGTTCTTC	CASRWDRDYNEQFF
TRBV5-5	-	TRBD1	TRBJ1-1	TGTGCCAGCAGCTTGGAGGGACAGGGGGCAGCTGAAGCTTTCTTT	CASSLEGQGAAEAFF
TRBV2	-	-	TRBJ1-3	TGTGCCAGCAGTGGTCCCCTCACCATATATTTT	CASSGPLTIYF
TRBV27	-	-	TRBJ1-3	TGTGCCAGCAGTCTCCGTTCTGGAAACACCATATATTTT	CASSLRSGNTIYF
TRBV30	-	-	TRBJ2-1	TGTGCCTGGAGTGTACAAGGACAGCCCTACAATGAGCAGTTCTTC	CAWSVQGQPYNEQFF
TRBV19	-	TRBD1	TRBJ1-3	TGTGCCAGTAGTATTGGGATGAGACAGGGGTTTGGAAACACCATATATTTT	CASSIGMRQGFGNTIYF
TRBV27	-	-	TRBJ1-5	TGTGCCAGCAGCTCCGACGGGTATAGCAATCAGCCCCAGCATTTT	CASSSDGYSNQPQHF
TRBV5-6	once	TRBD1	TRBJ1-2	TGTGCCAGCAGCTCTCACCTCGACAGGGGGGGTCGGGCTAACTATGGCTACACCTTC	CASSSHLDRGGRANYGYTF
TRBV7-9	-	-	TRBJ1-3	TGTGCCAGCAGCCCACTGGTGGACACCATATATTTT	CASSPLVDTIYF
TRBV6-5	-	TRBD2	TRBJ2-2	TGTGCCAGCAGAATCGGGACTAGCGACACCGGGGAGCTGTTTTTT	CASRIGTSDTGELFF
TRBV19	-	TRBD1	TRBJ1-2	TGTGCCAGTAGGAAAGGGGGCGCTGGCTACACCTTC	CASRKGGAGYTF
TRBV5-4	once	TRBD1	TRBJ2-3	TGTGCCAGCAGCTTAGACAGGGGGCGGACAGATACGCAGTATTTT	CASSLDRGRTDTQYF